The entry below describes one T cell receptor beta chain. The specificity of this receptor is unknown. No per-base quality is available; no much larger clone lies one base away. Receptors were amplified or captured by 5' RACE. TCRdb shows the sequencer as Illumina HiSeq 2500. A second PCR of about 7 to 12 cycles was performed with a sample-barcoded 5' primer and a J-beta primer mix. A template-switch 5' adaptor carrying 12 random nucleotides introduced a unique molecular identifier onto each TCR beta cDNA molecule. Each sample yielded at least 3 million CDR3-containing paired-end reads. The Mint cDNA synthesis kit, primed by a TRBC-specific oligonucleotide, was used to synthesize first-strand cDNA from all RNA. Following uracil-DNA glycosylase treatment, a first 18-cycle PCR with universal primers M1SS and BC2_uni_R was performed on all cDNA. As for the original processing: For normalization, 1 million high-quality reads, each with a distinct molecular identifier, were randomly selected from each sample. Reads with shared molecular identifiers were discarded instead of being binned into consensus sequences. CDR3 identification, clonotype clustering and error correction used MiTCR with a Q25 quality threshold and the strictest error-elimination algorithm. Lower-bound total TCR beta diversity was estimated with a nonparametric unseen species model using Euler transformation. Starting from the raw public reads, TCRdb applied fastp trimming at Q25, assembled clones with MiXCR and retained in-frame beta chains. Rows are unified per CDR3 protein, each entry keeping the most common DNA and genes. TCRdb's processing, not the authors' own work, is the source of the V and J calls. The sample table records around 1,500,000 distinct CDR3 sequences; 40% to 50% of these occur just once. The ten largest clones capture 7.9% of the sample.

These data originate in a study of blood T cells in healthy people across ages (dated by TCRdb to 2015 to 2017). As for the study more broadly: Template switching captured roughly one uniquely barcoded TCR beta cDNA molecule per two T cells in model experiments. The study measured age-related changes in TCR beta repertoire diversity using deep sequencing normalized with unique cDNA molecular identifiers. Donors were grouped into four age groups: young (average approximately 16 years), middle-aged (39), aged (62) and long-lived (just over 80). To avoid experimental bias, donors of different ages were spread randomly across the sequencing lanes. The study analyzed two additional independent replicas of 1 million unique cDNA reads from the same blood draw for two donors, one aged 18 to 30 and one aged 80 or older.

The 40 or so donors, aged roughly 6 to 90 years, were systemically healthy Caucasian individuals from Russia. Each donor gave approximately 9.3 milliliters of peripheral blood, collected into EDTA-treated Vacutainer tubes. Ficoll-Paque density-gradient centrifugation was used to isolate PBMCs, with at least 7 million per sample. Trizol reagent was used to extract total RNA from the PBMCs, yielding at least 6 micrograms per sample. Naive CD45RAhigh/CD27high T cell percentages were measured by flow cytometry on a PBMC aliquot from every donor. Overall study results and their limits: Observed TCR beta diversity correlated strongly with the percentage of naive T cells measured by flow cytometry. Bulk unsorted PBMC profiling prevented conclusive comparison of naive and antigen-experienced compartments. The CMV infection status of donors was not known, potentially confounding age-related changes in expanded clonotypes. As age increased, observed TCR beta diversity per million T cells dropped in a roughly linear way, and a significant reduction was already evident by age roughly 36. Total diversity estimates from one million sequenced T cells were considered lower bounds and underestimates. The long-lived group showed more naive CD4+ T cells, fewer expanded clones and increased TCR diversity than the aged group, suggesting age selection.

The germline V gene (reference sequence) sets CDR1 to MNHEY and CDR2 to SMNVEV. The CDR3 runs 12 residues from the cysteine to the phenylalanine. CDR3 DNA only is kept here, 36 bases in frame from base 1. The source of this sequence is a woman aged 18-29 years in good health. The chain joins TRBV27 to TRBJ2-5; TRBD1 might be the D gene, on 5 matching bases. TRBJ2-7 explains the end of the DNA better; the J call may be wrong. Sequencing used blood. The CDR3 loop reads CASSKQVTEQYF. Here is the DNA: TGTGCCAGCAGTAAACAGGTAACCGAGCAGTACTTC.